Presented here are 13 T cell receptor beta chains from one specimen sequenced in a study of cytomegalovirus exposure and HLA in healthy donors listed by TCRdb under 2017. To prepare the library, the immunoSEQ multiplex PCR assay was applied. For the multiplex PCR, a mixture combining 60 forward primers for TCR Vbeta segments and 13 reverse primers for TCR Jbeta segments was used. The source is immuneACCESS, and TCRdb retained only in-frame sequences with V and J called. Part of the clones is not carried over; for the studies checked, unresolved V genes explain less than half of this, and the remainder is unexplained. The sample data list 210,000 or so clones, and approximately 90% of these were observed just once. The top ten clones comprise about 1% of the sample. The specimen sequenced was PBMCs. All receptors derive from a woman younger than 30 in good health and CMV-seronegative.

Only one count was recorded for this clone. The chain joins TRBV5-4 to TRBJ1-2, with a weak D call TRBD1 (5 bases). The CDR3 length is 13 residues. Germline CDR1 and CDR2: SGHNT and YYREEE (reference sequence). V lost 4 bases to trimming and J lost 8 bases, with 15 bases between them. CDR3 DNA: TGTGCCAGCAGCACCGAGACGGGACTCGGCTACACCTTC. Translated: CASSTETGLGYTF.

The CDR3 nucleotides are TGCAGCGCATACAGGACTAGGGCAGAGACCCAGTACTTC. This sequence encodes CSAYRTRAETQYF. This chain links TRBV29-1 with TRBJ2-5; 7 positions match TRBD2. There are 13 residues in the CDR3. Germline values: CDR1 SQVTM, CDR2 ANQGSEA. The J segment lost 4 bases and the V segment lost 7 bases, leaving 9 bases of the junction unmatched.

The chain recombines TRBV7-2 with TRBJ1-1; possibly TRBD1 for D (5 bases). Trimming shortened V by 3 bases and J by 0 bases, and 11 bases separated the two germline ends. The CDR3 has 15 residues. Germline V lookup: CDR1 SGHTA, CDR2 FQGNSA. This CDR3 is CASSLAGQLNTEAFF. The CDR3, as DNA: TGTGCCAGCAGCTTGGCAGGACAATTGAACACTGAAGCTTTCTTT.

V is TRBV6-5 and J is TRBJ1-6; 8 bases fit TRBD1. This CDR3 is 16 amino acids long. The V gene end was trimmed by 4 bases and the J gene end by 8 bases; junction bases not matched to a gene: 10. Per germline, CDR1 MNHEY and CDR2 SVGAGI. The CDR3 region has the DNA TGTGCCAGCAGTTCCGGGGACAGGAGGGCTTATTCACCCCTCCACTTT. Encoded protein: CASSSGDRRAYSPLHF.

V gene TRBV7-2 combines with J gene TRBJ2-4, with 12 nucleotides matching TRBD2. V trimming: 5 bases; J trimming: 8 bases; junction bases outside the gene matches: 10. Per germline, CDR1 SGHTA and CDR2 FQGNSA. CDR3 length: 16 amino acids. This CDR3 is CASSQWTSGVVDIQYF. In DNA form, the CDR3 reads TGTGCCAGCAGCCAATGGACTAGCGGGGTTGTGGACATTCAGTACTTC.

The CDR3 DNA is TGTGCCAGCAGCGACCTGGGCTGGCGGGAGGCCTACAATGAGCAGTTCTTC. It translates to CASSDLGWREAYNEQFF. This chain connects TRBV11-3 to TRBJ2-1, with TRBD2 identical over 8 bases. V lost 5 bases to trimming and J lost 2 bases; unmatched junction nucleotides: 11. The CDR3 has 17 amino acids. Germline V lookup: CDR1 SGHNT, CDR2 YENEEA.

This clone was observed once. V gene TRBV9 combines with J gene TRBJ2-7, with TRBD2 as a possible D gene (5 bases). The V gene's germline CDR1 is SGDLS and CDR2 YYNGEE. The germline V and J ends were trimmed by 4 bases and 0 bases, with 14 bases remaining between them. The CDR3 has 15 amino acids. This CDR3 is CASSPPQRHSYEQYF. Written as DNA, the CDR3 is TGTGCCAGCAGCCCTCCCCAGCGGCACTCCTACGAGCAGTACTTC.

V is TRBV7-6 and J is TRBJ2-7; no clear D gene. V lost 4 bases to trimming and J lost 0 bases, with 13 bases between them. Germline values: CDR1 SGHVS, CDR2 FNYEAQ. The CDR3 extends over 15 amino acids. The CDR3 nucleotides read TGTGCCAGCAGCTCCAGACTCCGTAGCTCCTACGAGCAGTACTTC. Translated, it gives CASSSRLRSSYEQYF.

This clone was observed once. The rearrangement uses TRBV11-2 and TRBJ2-7; no clear D. CDR1 SGHAT and CDR2 FQNNGV come from the germline V gene. V dropped 1 base and J dropped 2 bases, with 9 bases sitting between them. The CDR3 has 14 residues. The CDR3 sequence is CASSLGSLPYEQYF. CDR3 DNA: TGTGCCAGCAGCTTAGGGTCCCTACCCTACGAGCAGTACTTC.

In this sample, this clone turned up a few times. This chain links TRBV6-5 with TRBJ1-1; tentative D call: TRBD1 (6 bases). The germline V gene has CDR1 MNHEY and CDR2 SVGAGI. This CDR3 has 11 amino acids. V gave up 5 bases and J gave up 8 bases, with 9 bases separating them. CDR3 bases: TGTGCCAGCAGTCGAACAGGGGAAGCTTTCTTT. Translation gives CASSRTGEAFF.

In DNA, the CDR3 is TGTGCCAGCAGCAATTCCGACATGGAAGCTTTCTTT. It is translated as CASSNSDMEAFF. The V and J genes are TRBV21-1 and TRBJ1-1; the DNA was not compared with TRBD1, the D call given in the table. TRBV21-1 is assigned pseudogene status. The CDR3 length is 12 residues.

The J gene is TRBJ2-7, the V gene TRBV2; no clear D gene. This CDR3 comprises 12 residues. Germline loops: CDR1 SNHLY, CDR2 FYNNEI. V lost 7 bases and J lost 2, with 9 bases in between. This CDR3 is CASNGLPYEQYF. CDR3 DNA sequence: TGTGCCAGCAACGGGTTACCCTACGAGCAGTACTTC.

The rearrangement links TRBV9 to TRBJ1-6, with a possible D match to TRBD1 (6 bases). Per the germline V gene, CDR1 is SGDLS and CDR2 is YYNGEE. The CDR3 is 15 amino acids. V lost 0 bases and J lost 5, with 9 bases in between. The CDR3 bases are TGTGCCAGCAGCGTAGCGCCAGGGGATAATTCACCCCTCCACTTT. This codes for CASSVAPGDNSPLHF.